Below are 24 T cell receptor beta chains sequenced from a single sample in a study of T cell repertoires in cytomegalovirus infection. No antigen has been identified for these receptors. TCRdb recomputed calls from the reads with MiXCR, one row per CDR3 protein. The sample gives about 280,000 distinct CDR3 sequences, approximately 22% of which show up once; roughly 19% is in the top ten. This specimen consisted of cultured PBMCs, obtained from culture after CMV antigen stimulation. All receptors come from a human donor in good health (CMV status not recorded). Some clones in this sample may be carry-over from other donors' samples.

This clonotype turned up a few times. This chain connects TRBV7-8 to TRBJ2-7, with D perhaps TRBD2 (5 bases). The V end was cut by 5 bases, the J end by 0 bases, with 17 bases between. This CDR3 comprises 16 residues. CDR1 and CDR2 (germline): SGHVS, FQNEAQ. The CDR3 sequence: CASSPGSRTISYEQYF. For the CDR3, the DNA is TGTGCCAGCAGCCCGGGGTCCCGGACCATCTCCTACGAGCAGTACTTC.

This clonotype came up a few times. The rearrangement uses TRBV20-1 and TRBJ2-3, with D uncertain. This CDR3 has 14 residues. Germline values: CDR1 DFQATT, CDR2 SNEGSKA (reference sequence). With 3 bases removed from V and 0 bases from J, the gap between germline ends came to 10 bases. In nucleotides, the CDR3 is TGCAGTGCTAGTGACAACCCCAGCACAGATACGCAGTATTTT. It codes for CSASDNPSTDTQYF.

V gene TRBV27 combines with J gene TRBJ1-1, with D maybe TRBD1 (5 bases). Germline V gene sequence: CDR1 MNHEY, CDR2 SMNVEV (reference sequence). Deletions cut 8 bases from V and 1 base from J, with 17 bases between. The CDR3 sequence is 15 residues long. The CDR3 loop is CASAHIGTENTEAFF. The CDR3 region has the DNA TGTGCCAGCGCACACATTGGGACGGAGAACACTGAAGCTTTCTTT.

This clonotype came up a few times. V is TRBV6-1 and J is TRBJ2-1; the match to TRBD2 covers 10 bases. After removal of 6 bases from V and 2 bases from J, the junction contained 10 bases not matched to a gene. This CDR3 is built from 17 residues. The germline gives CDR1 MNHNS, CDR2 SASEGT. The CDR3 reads CASRETLLAGAYNEQFF. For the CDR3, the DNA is TGTGCCAGCAGGGAAACACTCCTAGCGGGAGCCTACAATGAGCAGTTCTTC.

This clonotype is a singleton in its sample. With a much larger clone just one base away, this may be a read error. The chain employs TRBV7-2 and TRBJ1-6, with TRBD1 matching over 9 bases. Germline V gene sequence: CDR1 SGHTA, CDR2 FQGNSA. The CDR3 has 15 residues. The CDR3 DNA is TGTGCCAGCAGCCGAGGGACAGGGCAGGAATCACCCTTCCACTTT. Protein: CASSRGTGQESPFHF.

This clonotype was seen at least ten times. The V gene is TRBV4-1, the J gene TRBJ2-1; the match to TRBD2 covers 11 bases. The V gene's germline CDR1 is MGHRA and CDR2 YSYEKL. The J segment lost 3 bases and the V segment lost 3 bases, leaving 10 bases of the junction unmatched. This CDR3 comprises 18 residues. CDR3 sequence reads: CASSQSQQLAGDYNEQFF. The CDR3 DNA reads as TGCGCCAGCAGCCAGTCCCAACAACTAGCGGGAGACTACAATGAGCAGTTCTTC.

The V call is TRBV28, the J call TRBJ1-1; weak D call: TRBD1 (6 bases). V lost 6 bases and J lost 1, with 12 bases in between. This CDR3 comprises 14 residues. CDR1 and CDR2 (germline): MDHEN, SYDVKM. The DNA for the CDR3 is TGTGCCAGCAGCGAGGGACACCGGAACACTGAAGCTTTCTTT. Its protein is CASSEGHRNTEAFF. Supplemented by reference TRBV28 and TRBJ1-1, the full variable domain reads DVKVTQSSRYLVKRTGEKVFLECVQDMDHENMFWYRQDPGLGLRLIYFSYDVKMKEKGDIPEGYSVSREKKERFSLILESASTNQTSMYLCASSEGHRNTEAFFGQGTRLTVV.

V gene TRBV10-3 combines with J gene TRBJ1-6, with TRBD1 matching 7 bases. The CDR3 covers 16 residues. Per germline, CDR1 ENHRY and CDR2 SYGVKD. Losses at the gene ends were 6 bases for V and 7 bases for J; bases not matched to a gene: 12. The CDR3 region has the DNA TGTGCCATCAGAGCGGGACAGTGGGGGGCGAATTCACCCCTCCACTTT. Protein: CAIRAGQWGANSPLHF.

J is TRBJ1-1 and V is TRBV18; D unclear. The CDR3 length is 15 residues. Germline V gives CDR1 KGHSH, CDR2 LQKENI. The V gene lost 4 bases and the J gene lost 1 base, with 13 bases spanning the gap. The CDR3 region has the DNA TGTGCCAGCTCACAGGGTGAATGGGGGAACACTGAAGCTTTCTTT. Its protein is CASSQGEWGNTEAFF.

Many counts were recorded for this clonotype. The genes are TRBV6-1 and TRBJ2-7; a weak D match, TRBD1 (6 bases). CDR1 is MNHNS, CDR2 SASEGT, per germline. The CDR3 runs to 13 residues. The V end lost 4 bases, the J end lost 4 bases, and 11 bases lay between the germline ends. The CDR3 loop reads CASSVSQGYEQYV. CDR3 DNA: TGTGCCAGCAGTGTGAGTCAGGGGTACGAGCAGTACGTC.

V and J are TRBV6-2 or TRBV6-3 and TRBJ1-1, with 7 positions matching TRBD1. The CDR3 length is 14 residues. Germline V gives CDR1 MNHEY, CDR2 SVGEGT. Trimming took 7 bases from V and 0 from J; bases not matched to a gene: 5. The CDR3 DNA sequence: TGTGCCAGCATTGGGGGGACAGTGAACACTGAAGCTTTCTTT. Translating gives CASIGGTVNTEAFF.

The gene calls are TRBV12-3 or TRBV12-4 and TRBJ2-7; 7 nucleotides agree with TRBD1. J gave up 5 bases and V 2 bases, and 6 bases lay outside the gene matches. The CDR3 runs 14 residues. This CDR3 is CASSLMTGNHEQYF. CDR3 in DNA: TGTGCCAGCAGTTTAATGACAGGGAATCACGAGCAGTACTTC.

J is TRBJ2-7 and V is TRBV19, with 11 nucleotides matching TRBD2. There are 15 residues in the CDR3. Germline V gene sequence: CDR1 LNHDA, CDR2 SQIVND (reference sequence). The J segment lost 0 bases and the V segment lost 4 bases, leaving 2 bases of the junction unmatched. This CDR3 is CASSRTSGSSYEQYF. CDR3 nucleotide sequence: TGTGCCAGTAGTAGAACTAGCGGGAGCTCCTACGAGCAGTACTTC.

Here the CDR3 reads CASSSTGQGAGYEQFF. The CDR3, as DNA: TGTGCCAGCAGTTCAACGGGACAGGGGGCTGGCTATGAGCAGTTCTTC. The chain recombines TRBV28 with TRBJ2-1; 12 bases agree with TRBD1. V lost 4 bases to trimming and J lost 8 bases; unmatched junction nucleotides: 9. Germline V gene lookup returns CDR1 MDHEN and CDR2 SYDVKM. CDR3 length: 16 amino acids.

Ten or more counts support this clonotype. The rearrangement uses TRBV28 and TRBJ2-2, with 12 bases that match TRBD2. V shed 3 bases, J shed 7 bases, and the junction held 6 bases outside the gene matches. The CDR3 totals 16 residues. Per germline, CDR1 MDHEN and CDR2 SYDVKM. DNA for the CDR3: TGTGCCAGCAGTTTGATGGCTAGCGGGAGGGACGGGGAGCTGTTTTTT. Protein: CASSLMASGRDGELFF.

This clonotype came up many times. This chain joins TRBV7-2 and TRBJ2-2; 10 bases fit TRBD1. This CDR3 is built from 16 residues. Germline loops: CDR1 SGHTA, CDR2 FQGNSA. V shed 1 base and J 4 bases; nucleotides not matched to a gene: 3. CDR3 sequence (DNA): TGTGCCAGCAGCTTAGTTGGGACAGGGGCCACCGGGGAGCTGTTTTTT. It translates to CASSLVGTGATGELFF.

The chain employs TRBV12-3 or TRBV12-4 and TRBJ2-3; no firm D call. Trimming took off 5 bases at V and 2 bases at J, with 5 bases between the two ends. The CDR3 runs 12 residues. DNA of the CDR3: TGTGCCAGCAGTACGACCACAGATACGCAGTATTTT. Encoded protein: CASSTTTDTQYF.

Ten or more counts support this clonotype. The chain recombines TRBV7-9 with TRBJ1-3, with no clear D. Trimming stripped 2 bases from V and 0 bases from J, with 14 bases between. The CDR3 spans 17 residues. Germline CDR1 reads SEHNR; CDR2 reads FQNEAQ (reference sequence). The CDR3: CASSLTPRTYSGNTIYF. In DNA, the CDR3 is TGTGCCAGCAGCTTAACGCCCAGGACCTACTCTGGAAACACCATATATTTT.

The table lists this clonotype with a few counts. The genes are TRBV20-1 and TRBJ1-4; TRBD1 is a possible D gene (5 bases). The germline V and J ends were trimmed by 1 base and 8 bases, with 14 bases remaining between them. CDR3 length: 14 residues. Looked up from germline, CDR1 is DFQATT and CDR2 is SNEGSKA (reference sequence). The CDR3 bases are TGCAGTGCTAGAGTGGAGGGGAGACAAGAAAAACTGTTTTTT. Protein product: CSARVEGRQEKLFF.

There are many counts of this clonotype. In DNA, the CDR3 is TGTGCCAGCAGCTCCCTCAGGGATTCTTCCGGTTACGAGCAGTACTTC. Translation gives CASSSLRDSSGYEQYF. The chain carries TRBV7-6 and TRBJ2-7, with D possibly TRBD1 on 5 matching bases. The CDR3 consists of 16 residues. Trimming took off 4 bases at V and 4 bases at J, with 20 bases between the two ends. From germline, CDR1 is SGHVS and CDR2 FNYEAQ. The complete variable domain, with remaining parts taken from reference TRBV7-6 and TRBJ2-7, reads GAGVSQSPRYKVTKRGQDVALRCDPISGHVSLYWYRQALGQGPEFLTYFNYEAQQDKSGLPNDRFSAERPEGSISTLTIQRTEQRDSAMYRCASSSLRDSSGYEQYFGPGTRLTVT.

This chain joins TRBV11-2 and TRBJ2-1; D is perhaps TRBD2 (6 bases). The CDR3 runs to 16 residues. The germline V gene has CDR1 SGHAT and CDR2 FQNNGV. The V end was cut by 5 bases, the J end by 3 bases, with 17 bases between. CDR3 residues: CASSPSSGGNYNEQFF. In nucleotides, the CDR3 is TGTGCCAGCAGCCCCAGTAGTGGGGGGAACTACAATGAGCAGTTCTTC.

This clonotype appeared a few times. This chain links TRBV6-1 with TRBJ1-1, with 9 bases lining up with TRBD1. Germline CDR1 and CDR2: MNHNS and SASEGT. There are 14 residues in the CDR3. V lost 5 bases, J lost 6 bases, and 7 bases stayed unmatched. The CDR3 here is CASSLRTGGAEAFF. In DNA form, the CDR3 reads TGTGCCAGCAGTCTGCGAACAGGGGGCGCTGAAGCTTTCTTT.

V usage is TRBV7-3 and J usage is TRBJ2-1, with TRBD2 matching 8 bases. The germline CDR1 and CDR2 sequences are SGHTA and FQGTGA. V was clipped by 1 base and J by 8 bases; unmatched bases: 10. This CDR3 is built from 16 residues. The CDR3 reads CASSLRVAGGPYEQFF. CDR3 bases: TGTGCCAGCAGCTTAAGGGTGGCGGGGGGCCCCTATGAGCAGTTCTTC.

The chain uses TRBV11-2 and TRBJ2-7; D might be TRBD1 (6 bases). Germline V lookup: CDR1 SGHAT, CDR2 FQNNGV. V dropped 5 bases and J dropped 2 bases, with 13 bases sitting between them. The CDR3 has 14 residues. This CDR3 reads CASSLSQGPYEQYF. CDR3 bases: TGTGCCAGCAGCCTCTCACAGGGACCCTACGAGCAGTACTTC. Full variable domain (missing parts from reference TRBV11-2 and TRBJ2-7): EAGVAQSPRYKIIEKRQSVAFWCNPISGHATLYWYQQILGQGPKLLIQFQNNGVVDDSQLPKDRFSAERLKGVDSTLKIQPAKLEDSAVYLCASSLSQGPYEQYFGPGTRLTVT.